This passage covers 31 T cell receptor beta chains from one sample sequenced in a study of beta chain features in type 1 diabetes. What was sequenced were expressed TCRB transcripts, since all of the isolated RNA had been reverse transcribed. Profiling relied on immunoSEQ multiplex PCR, and the TCRdb table lists in-frame clones only, not all of them. The data show 300,000 to 350,000 clones, 8% seen once. The sequencing sample was made of central memory CD4+ T cells from blood. Source of these receptors: a woman under 30 in good health.

This chain connects TRBV7-2 to TRBJ2-3; 9 bases are shared with TRBD1. V was clipped by 6 bases and J by 2 bases; unmatched bases: 6. CDR1 and CDR2 (germline): SGHTA, FQGNSA. CDR3 size: 15 residues. The CDR3 loop is CASRKQGATTDTQYF. For the CDR3, the DNA is TGTGCCAGCAGGAAACAGGGGGCAACCACAGATACGCAGTATTTT.

This clone has only a few counts. The rearrangement joins TRBV11-2 to TRBJ2-5; unclear D gene. Germline V gives CDR1 SGHAT, CDR2 FQNNGV. The germline V and J ends were trimmed by 4 bases and 0 bases, with 6 bases remaining between them. The CDR3 is made up of 13 amino acids. CDR3 DNA: TGTGCCAGCAGCTCCAACCACCAAGAGACCCAGTACTTC. Translation gives CASSSNHQETQYF.

This clone was detected ten times or more. The J gene is TRBJ2-3, the V gene TRBV6-4; no clear D. The germline CDR1 and CDR2 sequences are MRHNA and SNTAGT. The CDR3 is 15 residues long. Trimming cost V 6 bases and J 0 bases, with 13 bases left between them. The CDR3: CASRKTSTSTDTQYF. CDR3 coding DNA: TGTGCCAGCAGGAAGACATCTACTAGCACAGATACGCAGTATTTT.

J is TRBJ1-2 and V is TRBV28; the D is unclear. Trimming pared 6 bases from V and 6 bases from J, leaving 14 bases between. The CDR3 is 13 amino acids. Germline V gene sequence: CDR1 MDHEN, CDR2 SYDVKM. DNA for the CDR3: TGTGCCAGCAGCCGACCGGGCCTTAATGGCTACACCTTC. Residues: CASSRPGLNGYTF.

This chain links TRBV10-3 with TRBJ1-1; 7 nucleotides match TRBD1. This CDR3 region has 13 residues. V trimming: 7 bases; J trimming: 1 base; junction bases outside the gene matches: 3. Germline CDR1 reads ENHRY; CDR2 reads SYGVKD. The CDR3 spells CAINRQGNTEAFF. In DNA form, the CDR3 reads TGTGCCATCAATCGACAGGGGAACACTGAAGCTTTCTTT.

The chain uses TRBV7-9 and TRBJ2-2, with D possibly being TRBD1 (5 bases). Trimming took off 5 bases at V and 3 bases at J, with 13 bases between the two ends. The CDR3 length is 15 residues. Germline-derived CDR1 and CDR2 are SEHNR and FQNEAQ (reference sequence). CDR3 protein: CASSPRVSYTGELFF. The CDR3 coding sequence is TGTGCCAGCAGCCCCAGGGTTTCGTACACCGGGGAGCTGTTTTTT.

This clone was observed a few times. The genes are TRBV18 and TRBJ2-6; possibly TRBD2 for D (5 bases). The CDR3 is 18 amino acids. The germline V gene encodes CDR1 KGHSH and CDR2 LQKENI. Trimming shortened V by 1 base and J by 2 bases, and 15 bases separated the two germline ends. The CDR3: CASSPRGALATGANVLTF. DNA of the CDR3: TGTGCCAGCTCACCACGGGGAGCTTTGGCGACTGGGGCCAACGTCCTGACTTTC. Full variable domain (missing parts from reference TRBV18 and TRBJ2-6): NAGVMQNPRHLVRRRGQEARLRCSPMKGHSHVYWYRQLPEEGLKFMVYLQKENIIDESGMPKERFSAEFPKEGPSILRIQQVVRGDSAAYFCASSPRGALATGANVLTFGAGSRLTVL.

There are a few counts of this clone. Different DNA sequences within this sample yield the same CDR3. J is TRBJ2-3 and V is TRBV6-5; 13 nucleotides match TRBD2. The germline CDR1 and CDR2 sequences are MNHEY and SVGAGI. V dropped 5 bases and J dropped 3; count of bases not matched to a gene: 2. CDR3 length equals 15 residues. CDR3 sequence reads: CASSPGLAGTDTQYF. The CDR3 DNA is TGTGCCAGCAGTCCGGGACTAGCGGGGACAGATACGCAGTATTTT.

This clone came up a few times. This chain uses TRBV4-2 with TRBJ2-7; D call uncertain. Germline V lookup: CDR1 LGHNA, CDR2 YNFKEQ. This CDR3 region has 13 residues. The V and J ends lost 1 base and 3 bases respectively, with 7 bases between them. The CDR3 sequence is CASSQAKGYEQYF. As DNA, the CDR3 is TGTGCCAGCAGCCAAGCCAAGGGCTACGAGCAGTACTTC.

The chain joins TRBV29-1 to TRBJ2-3; the match to TRBD2 covers 12 bases. CDR1 is SQVTM and CDR2 is ANQGSEA in the germline V gene. This CDR3 is built from 15 residues. V trimming: 6 bases; J trimming: 1 base; junction bases outside the gene matches: 5. The CDR3 sequence is CSVKRLAGGTDTQYF. CDR3 bases: TGCAGCGTGAAAAGACTAGCGGGGGGCACAGATACGCAGTATTTT.

This clone was counted ten times or more. The V gene is TRBV4-1, the J gene TRBJ1-2; TRBD1 matches 7 bases. CDR1 is MGHRA and CDR2 is YSYEKL in the germline V gene. The V segment lost 4 bases and the J segment 4 bases; nucleotides outside the gene matches: 6. This CDR3 spans 14 amino acids. The DNA for the CDR3 is TGCGCCAGCAGCCGGGACAGCGACGGCTATGGCTACACCTTC. Its protein product is CASSRDSDGYGYTF.

This clone was seen a few times. This chain links TRBV27 with TRBJ2-2; 9 bases match TRBD1. In germline, CDR1 is MNHEY, CDR2 SMNVEV (reference sequence). With 2 bases clipped from V and 6 bases from J, the junction kept 7 bases outside the gene matches. The CDR3 runs 16 residues. Here the CDR3 DNA reads TGTGCCAGCAGTTTAAGGGACAGGGCGGGCGCCGGGGAGCTGTTTTTT. Its translation is CASSLRDRAGAGELFF.

This clone has only a few counts. The V call is TRBV19, the J call TRBJ1-5; D is undetermined. The CDR3 is 13 residues long. Germline CDR1 is LNHDA and CDR2 is SQIVND (reference sequence). Trimming removed 5 bases at V and 7 bases at J, with 12 bases between. Here the CDR3 reads CASSFDYDQPQHF. The CDR3 DNA sequence: TGTGCCAGTAGTTTTGACTACGACCAGCCCCAGCATTTT.

This clone was recorded a few times. CDR3 sequence: CASRFGQNYGYTF. CDR3 sequence (DNA): TGTGCCAGCAGATTCGGACAGAACTATGGCTACACCTTC. The J gene is TRBJ1-2, the V gene TRBV6-5; a weak D match, TRBD1 (6 bases). The CDR3 totals 13 residues. With 6 bases removed from V and 2 bases from J, the gap between germline ends came to 10 bases. Germline V gives CDR1 MNHEY, CDR2 SVGAGI.

This clone was picked up many times. This sequence joins TRBV29-1 and TRBJ1-1; D is possibly TRBD1 (5 bases). The germline V and J ends were trimmed by 4 bases and 6 bases, with 21 bases remaining between them. The CDR3 is 15 amino acids. Looked up from germline, CDR1 is SQVTM and CDR2 is ANQGSEA. The CDR3 reads CSVVRDPGGIPEAFF. CDR3 nucleotide sequence: TGCAGCGTTGTCCGGGACCCGGGAGGGATACCTGAAGCTTTCTTT.

This clone was detected only a few times. The CDR3 protein is CASSFSATQYF. For the CDR3, the DNA is TGTGCCAGCAGCTTCAGCGCTACGCAGTATTTT. V gene TRBV5-6 combines with J gene TRBJ2-3; D call uncertain. There are 11 residues in the CDR3. Looked up from germline, CDR1 is SGHDT and CDR2 is YYEEEE. V lost 2 bases and J lost 8, with 6 bases in between.

This sequence joins TRBV2 and TRBJ2-4, with 7 bases that match TRBD1. The CDR3 runs to 14 residues. V lost 8 bases, J lost 7 bases, and 11 bases stayed unmatched. The germline V gene encodes CDR1 SNHLY and CDR2 FYNNEI. CDR3 bases: TGTGCCAGCGATGAACAGGGGTCGGGTAACATTCAGTACTTC. Its translation: CASDEQGSGNIQYF.

Ten or more counts support this clone. This chain joins TRBV5-1 and TRBJ2-7; no firm D call. This CDR3 spans 14 amino acids. Trimming took off 2 bases at V and 6 bases at J, with 15 bases between the two ends. The germline V gene has CDR1 SGHRS and CDR2 YFSETQ. This CDR3 reads CASSFSPGSGEQYF. CDR3 DNA: TGCGCCAGCAGCTTTTCCCCAGGATCTGGCGAGCAGTACTTC.

This clone occurred a few times. Since a much larger clone is just one base distant, this may be a read error. The chain has TRBV7-8 and TRBJ2-6, with D maybe TRBD1 (6 bases). Germline loops: CDR1 SGHVS, CDR2 FQNEAQ. V was clipped by 4 bases and J by 2 bases, with 9 bases between them. The CDR3 is 15 residues long. DNA for the CDR3: TGTGCCAGCAGCTCCCACAGGGCTGGGGCCAACGTCCTGACTTTC. Translated: CASSSHRAGANVLTF.

The chain combines TRBV28 with TRBJ1-2; TRBD1 is a possible D gene (5 bases). V lost 1 base and J lost 1, with 13 bases in between. Germline CDR1 is MDHEN and CDR2 is SYDVKM. This CDR3 has 16 amino acids. The CDR3 nucleotides read TGTGCCAGCAGTTTATCAAATGGGGCCCTTAACTATGGCTACACCTTC. Its translation: CASSLSNGALNYGYTF.

This clone has a handful of counts. The V gene is TRBV15, the J gene TRBJ2-2, with a possible D match to TRBD1 (6 bases). V gave up 1 base and J gave up 9 bases, with 9 bases separating them. This CDR3 comprises 13 residues. Germline V gives CDR1 LNHNV, CDR2 YYDKDF (reference sequence). The CDR3: CATSRAQGRELFF. CDR3 DNA sequence: TGTGCCACCAGCAGAGCCCAGGGGAGGGAGCTGTTTTTT.

This clone showed up just a few times. This rearrangement joins TRBV6-5 to TRBJ2-1; maybe TRBD2 (5 bases). The CDR3 runs to 16 residues. Germline loops: CDR1 MNHEY, CDR2 SVGAGI. Trimming shortened V by 1 base and J by 3 bases, and 13 bases separated the two germline ends. CDR3 sequence (DNA): TGTGCCAGCAGTTACTTTGGTCCGGGGAACTACAATGAGCAGTTCTTC. Its translation is CASSYFGPGNYNEQFF.

The chain uses TRBV6-5 and TRBJ1-1; D perhaps matches TRBD1 (5 bases). Germline loops: CDR1 MNHEY, CDR2 SVGAGI. The CDR3 is 15 residues long. Trimming left V 2 bases short and J 3 bases short, with 13 bases between. CDR3 coding DNA: TGTGCCAGCAGTTACGGGCCAGGGCCGGACACTGAAGCTTTCTTT. It codes for CASSYGPGPDTEAFF.

CDR3 sequence: CASSVVFGTDTQYF. The CDR3 region has the DNA TGTGCCAGCAGCGTGGTTTTTGGCACAGATACGCAGTATTTT. J is TRBJ2-3 and V is TRBV7-2; D is ambiguous. The CDR3 consists of 14 residues. V lost 5 bases to trimming and J lost 1 base, with 10 bases between them. Germline V gives CDR1 SGHTA, CDR2 FQGNSA.

This clone has just a few counts. The chain carries TRBV10-3 and TRBJ2-1, with 14 bases matching TRBD2. V lost 10 bases, J lost 7 bases, and 12 bases stayed unmatched. This CDR3 contains 16 residues. Per the germline V gene, CDR1 is ENHRY and CDR2 is SYGVKD. CDR3 loop: CATSVGTSGSLNEQFF. The DNA for the CDR3 is TGTGCCACATCGGTTGGGACTAGCGGGAGTTTGAATGAGCAGTTCTTC.

This clone was seen only a few times. The genes are TRBV20-1 and TRBJ1-2; D ambiguous. The V gene lost 7 bases and the J gene lost 3 bases, with 9 bases spanning the gap. The germline V gene has CDR1 DFQATT and CDR2 SNEGSKA (reference sequence). This CDR3 region has 11 residues. The CDR3 sequence: CSVEGHYGYTF. CDR3 nucleotides: TGCAGTGTTGAGGGCCACTATGGCTACACCTTC.

In its sample, this clone was seen many times. The chain is built from TRBV7-9 and TRBJ2-7; 13 bases match TRBD2. With V trimmed by 5 bases and J by 4 bases, 8 bases remained unmatched. The germline V gene has CDR1 SEHNR and CDR2 FQNEAQ (reference sequence). The CDR3 runs to 16 residues. This CDR3 reads CASSPRLAGGGYEQYF. The CDR3 nucleotides read TGTGCCAGCAGCCCCCGACTAGCGGGAGGCGGGTACGAGCAGTACTTC.

This sequence joins TRBV5-1 and TRBJ2-7; D is perhaps TRBD2 (5 bases). The V end was cut by 0 bases, the J end by 7 bases, with 14 bases between. Germline V CDR1 and CDR2: SGHRS, YFSETQ. This CDR3 has 14 residues. The CDR3 DNA reads as TGCGCCAGCAGCTTGGGAGGGTCCCGGTCGGAGCAGTACTTC. As protein: CASSLGGSRSEQYF.

This clone is labeled as large. The V and J genes are TRBV7-9 and TRBJ2-1; 13 bases fit TRBD2. V shed 5 bases, J shed 2 bases, and the junction held 3 bases outside the gene matches. The germline CDR1 and CDR2 sequences are SEHNR and FQNEAQ (reference sequence). The CDR3 extends over 16 amino acids. DNA for the CDR3: TGTGCCAGCAGCCGGACTAGCGGGAGTCCCTACAATGAGCAGTTCTTC. Translation gives CASSRTSGSPYNEQFF.

This clone was detected only a few times. V is TRBV7-3 and J is TRBJ2-7; D unclear. Germline values: CDR1 SGHTA, CDR2 FQGTGA. This CDR3 comprises 15 residues. The V end lost 0 bases, the J end lost 5 bases, and 14 bases lay between the germline ends. CDR3 DNA: TGTGCCAGCAGCTTAACTGGCTACCGCCTCGACGAGCAGTACTTC. It translates to CASSLTGYRLDEQYF.

The rearrangement joins TRBV25-1 to TRBJ2-1, with 8 positions matching TRBD2. Germline V CDR1 and CDR2: MGHDK, SYGVNS. The ends lost 9 bases at V and 4 bases at J; junction bases unmatched: 2. The CDR3 runs 12 residues. Here the CDR3 DNA reads TGTGCCAGTCAGCGGGGGTACAATGAGCAGTTCTTC. Translated, it gives CASQRGYNEQFF.